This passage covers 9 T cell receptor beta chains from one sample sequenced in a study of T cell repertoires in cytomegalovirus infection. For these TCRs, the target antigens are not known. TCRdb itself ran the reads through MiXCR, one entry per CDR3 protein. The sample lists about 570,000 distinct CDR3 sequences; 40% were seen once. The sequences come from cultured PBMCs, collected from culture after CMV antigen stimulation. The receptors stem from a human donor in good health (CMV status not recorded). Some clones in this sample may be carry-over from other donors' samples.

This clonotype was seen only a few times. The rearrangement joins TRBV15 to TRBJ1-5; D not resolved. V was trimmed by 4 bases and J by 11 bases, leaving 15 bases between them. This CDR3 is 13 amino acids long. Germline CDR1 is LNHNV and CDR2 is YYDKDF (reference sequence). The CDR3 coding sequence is TGTGCCACCAGCAAGACCTATAAATCCACCCAGCATTTT. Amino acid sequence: CATSKTYKSTQHF.

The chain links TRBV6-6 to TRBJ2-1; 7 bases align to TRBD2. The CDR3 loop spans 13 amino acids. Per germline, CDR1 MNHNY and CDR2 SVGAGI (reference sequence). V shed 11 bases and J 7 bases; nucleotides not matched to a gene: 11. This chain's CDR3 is CAGGTTGVNEQFF. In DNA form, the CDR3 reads TGTGCCGGAGGGACTACCGGGGTAAATGAGCAGTTCTTC.

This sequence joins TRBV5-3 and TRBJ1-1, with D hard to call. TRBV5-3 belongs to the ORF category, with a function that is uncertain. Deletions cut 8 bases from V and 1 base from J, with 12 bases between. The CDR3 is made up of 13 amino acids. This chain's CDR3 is CASSVYTNTEAFF. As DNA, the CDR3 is TGTGCCAGCAGCGTCTATACGAACACTGAAGCTTTCTTT.

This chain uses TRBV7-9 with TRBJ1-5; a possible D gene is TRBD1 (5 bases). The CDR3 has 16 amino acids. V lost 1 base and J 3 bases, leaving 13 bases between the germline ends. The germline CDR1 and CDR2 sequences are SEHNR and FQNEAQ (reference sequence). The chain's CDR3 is CASSLGLRGDNQPQHF. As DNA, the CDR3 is TGTGCCAGCAGCTTAGGTTTGCGGGGGGACAATCAGCCCCAGCATTTT.

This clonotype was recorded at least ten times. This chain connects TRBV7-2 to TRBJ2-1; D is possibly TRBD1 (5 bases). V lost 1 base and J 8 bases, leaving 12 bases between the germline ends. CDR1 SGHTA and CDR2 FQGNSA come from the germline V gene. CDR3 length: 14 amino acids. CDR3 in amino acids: CASSLVGQGYEQFF. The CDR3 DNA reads TGTGCCAGCAGCTTAGTGGGGCAGGGCTATGAGCAGTTCTTC.

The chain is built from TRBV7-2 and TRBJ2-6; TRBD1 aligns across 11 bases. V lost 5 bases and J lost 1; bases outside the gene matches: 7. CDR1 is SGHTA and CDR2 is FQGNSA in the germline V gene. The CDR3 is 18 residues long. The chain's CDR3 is CASSKGQGASSGANVLTF. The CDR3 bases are TGTGCCAGCAGCAAAGGACAGGGGGCATCGTCTGGGGCCAACGTCCTGACTTTC.

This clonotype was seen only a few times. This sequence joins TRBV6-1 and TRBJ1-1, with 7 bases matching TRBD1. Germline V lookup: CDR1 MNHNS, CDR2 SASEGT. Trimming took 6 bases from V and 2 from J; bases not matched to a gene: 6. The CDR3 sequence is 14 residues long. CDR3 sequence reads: CASRQNRGNTEAFF. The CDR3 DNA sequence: TGTGCCAGCAGGCAAAACAGGGGTAACACTGAAGCTTTCTTT.

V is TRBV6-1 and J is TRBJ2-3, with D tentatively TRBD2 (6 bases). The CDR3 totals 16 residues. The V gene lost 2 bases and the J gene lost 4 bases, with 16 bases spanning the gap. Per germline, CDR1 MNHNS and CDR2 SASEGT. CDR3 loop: CASSERGWGVPDTQYF. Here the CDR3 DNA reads TGTGCCAGCAGTGAAAGGGGCTGGGGGGTCCCAGATACGCAGTATTTT.

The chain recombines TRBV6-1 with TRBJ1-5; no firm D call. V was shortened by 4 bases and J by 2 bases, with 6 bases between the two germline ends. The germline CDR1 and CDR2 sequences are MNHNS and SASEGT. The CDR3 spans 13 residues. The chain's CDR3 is CASSAEGNQPQHF. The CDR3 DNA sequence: TGTGCCAGCAGTGCCGAGGGCAATCAGCCCCAGCATTTT.